One and the same sample provided the 19 T cell receptor beta chains below, sequenced in a study of T cell repertoires and HLA-DP antigens. Their antigen targets remain unknown. Measured with immunoSEQ multiplex PCR; TCRdb has only the in-frame clones, and not every one. In the table there are fewer than 95,000 clones, more than 75% of which are singletons. Sequenced material: CD4+ T cells from PBMCs. These receptors originate from a man in his forties or fifties in good health and CMV-seronegative.

This chain links TRBV6-5 with TRBJ1-2; 7 positions agree with TRBD1. J was trimmed by 1 base and V by 4 bases; bases with no gene match: 9. Germline V gene lookup returns CDR1 MNHEY and CDR2 SVGAGI. The CDR3 covers 16 residues. CDR3 coding DNA: TGTGCCAGCAGTTCCCCGCGACAGGGAGGTAACTATGGCTACACCTTC. Protein sequence: CASSSPRQGGNYGYTF.

The chain carries TRBV5-1 and TRBJ1-2; D gene uncertain. The CDR3 contains 14 residues. CDR1 and CDR2 from the germline V gene are SGHRS and YFSETQ. V was trimmed by 0 bases and J by 8 bases, leaving 14 bases between them. The DNA of the CDR3 is TGCGCCAGCAGCTTGGTGGGGAGGACGGAAGGCTACACCTTC. It translates to CASSLVGRTEGYTF. Supplemented by reference TRBV5-1 and TRBJ1-2, the full variable domain reads KAGVTQTPRYLIKTRGQQVTLSCSPISGHRSVSWYQQTPGQGLQFLFEYFSETQRNKGNFPGRFSGRQFSNSRSEMNVSTLELGDSALYLCASSLVGRTEGYTFGSGTRLTVV.

The chain uses TRBV5-1 and TRBJ2-5, with a possible D match to TRBD1 (6 bases). Trimming removed 1 base from V and 5 bases from J, with 9 bases in between. In germline, CDR1 is SGHRS, CDR2 YFSETQ. This CDR3 comprises 13 residues. The DNA of the CDR3 is TGCGCCAGCAGCTTGACAGGGATGGAGACCCAGTACTTC. Its protein product is CASSLTGMETQYF.

The table lists this clone with a count of one. The chain links TRBV7-9 to TRBJ2-3; no clear D. This CDR3 contains 15 residues. Germline CDR1 SEHNR, CDR2 FQNEAQ (reference sequence). Trimming shortened V by 1 base and J by 4 bases, and 12 bases separated the two germline ends. The CDR3 nucleotides are TGTGCCAGCAGCTTAGTTTTGGAGACTGCAGATACGCAGTATTTT. It is translated as CASSLVLETADTQYF.

This sequence joins TRBV4-1 and TRBJ2-1; no firm D call. This CDR3 is 14 amino acids long. The V and J ends lost 3 bases and 12 bases respectively, with 18 bases between them. Per the germline V gene, CDR1 is MGHRA and CDR2 is YSYEKL. The CDR3 here is CASSQELTRPPQFF. The CDR3 region has the DNA TGCGCCAGCAGCCAGGAACTCACAAGGCCCCCGCAGTTCTTC.

The chain employs TRBV11-3 and TRBJ2-1, with a tentative D call TRBD1 (5 bases). From germline, CDR1 is SGHNT and CDR2 YENEEA. The V gene lost 3 bases and the J gene lost 5 bases, with 8 bases spanning the gap. The CDR3 has 13 residues. As DNA, the CDR3 is TGTGCCAGCAGCTTTTCAGGGAACAATGAGCAGTTCTTC. Translation: CASSFSGNNEQFF.

The rearrangement links TRBV6-6 to TRBJ1-1, with a weak D call TRBD1 (6 bases). V gave up 7 bases and J gave up 5 bases, with 11 bases separating them. Germline V gives CDR1 MNHNY, CDR2 SVGAGI (reference sequence). The CDR3 has 12 residues. The CDR3 DNA reads as TGTGCCAGCAAACACAGGGAAACTGAAGCTTTCTTT. Translation gives CASKHRETEAFF.

The V gene is TRBV9, the J gene TRBJ1-4; D unclear. Germline-derived CDR1 and CDR2 are SGDLS and YYNGEE. V was clipped by 0 bases and J by 5 bases, with 11 bases between them. This CDR3 is built from 15 residues. The CDR3 sequence: CASSVGVGGNEKLFF. The CDR3 DNA is TGTGCCAGCAGCGTAGGGGTAGGAGGGAATGAAAAACTGTTTTTT.

The chain employs TRBV11-1 and TRBJ2-1; D call uncertain. The CDR3 is made up of 15 amino acids. Germline V lookup: CDR1 SGHAT, CDR2 FQDESV (reference sequence). V was trimmed by 2 bases and J by 5 bases, leaving 13 bases between them. For the CDR3, the DNA is TGTGCCAGCAGCTTAAGACAAAAGATCCACAATGAGCAGTTCTTC. This encodes CASSLRQKIHNEQFF.

The rearrangement uses TRBV2 and TRBJ1-1, with 11 nucleotides matching TRBD1. CDR1 is SNHLY and CDR2 is FYNNEI in the germline V gene. Trimming removed 1 base from V and 4 bases from J; junction bases left unmatched: 2. The CDR3 sequence is 15 residues long. The CDR3 coding sequence is TGTGCCAGCAGTGAAGTAGGGACAGGGGGCACTGAAGCTTTCTTT. This encodes CASSEVGTGGTEAFF.

V is TRBV11-2 and J is TRBJ2-3; no clear D. The CDR3 has 14 amino acids. The ends were cut back, 0 bases at V and 4 bases at J, with 8 bases in the middle. Germline V CDR1 and CDR2: SGHAT, FQNNGV. The CDR3 region is CASSLDLVSDTQYF. DNA for the CDR3: TGTGCCAGCAGCTTAGATCTAGTTTCAGATACGCAGTATTTT.

The rearrangement joins TRBV14 to TRBJ2-5, with D unclear. Germline V gives CDR1 SGHDN, CDR2 FVKESK. There are 15 residues in the CDR3. V lost 3 bases and J lost 2, with 13 bases in between. CDR3 bases: TGTGCCAGCAGCCAGGTCGGGCGTACTCAAGAGACCCAGTACTTC. It yields the protein CASSQVGRTQETQYF.

V is TRBV6-6 and J is TRBJ2-3; D gene uncertain. Trimming pared 2 bases from V and 2 bases from J, leaving 11 bases between. This CDR3 has 15 residues. CDR1 and CDR2 from the germline V gene are MNHNY and SVGAGI (reference sequence). CDR3 protein: CASSYRTHLTDTQYF. The CDR3, as DNA: TGTGCCAGCAGTTACCGGACCCACCTCACAGATACGCAGTATTTT.

The chain couples TRBV6-6 to TRBJ2-1; D might be TRBD1 (5 bases). Trimming cost V 2 bases and J 7 bases, with 12 bases left between them. Germline-derived CDR1 and CDR2 are MNHNY and SVGAGI (reference sequence). This CDR3 has 14 residues. The CDR3 protein is CASSYEGVANEQFF. The CDR3 DNA is TGTGCCAGCAGTTACGAAGGGGTGGCAAATGAGCAGTTCTTC.

The rearrangement links TRBV19 to TRBJ1-1; D call uncertain. The CDR3 is 13 amino acids. Germline CDR1 and CDR2: LNHDA and SQIVND (reference sequence). V gave up 4 bases and J gave up 1 base, with 7 bases separating them. CDR3 residues: CASSRSRNTEAFF. The DNA for the CDR3 is TGTGCCAGTAGTAGGTCACGGAACACTGAAGCTTTCTTT.

The chain couples TRBV23-1 to TRBJ1-2; TRBD1 is a possible D gene (6 bases). TRBV23-1 is labeled an ORF, and its function is uncertain. Trimming stripped 4 bases from V and 1 base from J, with 19 bases between. The CDR3 is made up of 17 amino acids. The CDR3 reads CASSPTLDSLVNYGYTF. CDR3 in DNA: TGCGCCAGCAGTCCGACCCTGGACAGCCTAGTTAACTATGGCTACACCTTC.

V usage is TRBV6-6 and J usage is TRBJ2-3; D is uncertain. The CDR3 has 11 amino acids. Trimming stripped 8 bases from V and 3 bases from J, with 6 bases between. CDR1 is MNHNY and CDR2 is SVGAGI in the germline V gene (reference sequence). In DNA form, the CDR3 reads TGTGCCAGCGGTCATACAGATACGCAGTATTTT. Its protein product is CASGHTDTQYF.

The rearrangement uses TRBV6-6 and TRBJ1-1; D is undetermined. There are 13 residues in the CDR3. Germline V gene sequence: CDR1 MNHNY, CDR2 SVGAGI (reference sequence). With 5 bases removed from V and 1 base from J, the gap between germline ends came to 8 bases. CDR3 sequence: CASSSMGNTEAFF. The DNA of the CDR3 is TGTGCCAGCAGTAGCATGGGGAACACTGAAGCTTTCTTT.

Only one count was recorded for this clone. The chain uses TRBV9 and TRBJ2-5; D gene unclear. Deletions cut 0 bases from V and 1 base from J, with 7 bases between. The CDR3 spans 14 residues. CDR1 is SGDLS and CDR2 is YYNGEE in the germline V gene. CDR3 sequence: CASSVGLLQETQYF. The CDR3 DNA reads as TGTGCCAGCAGCGTAGGACTTCTCCAAGAGACCCAGTACTTC.